What follows are 32 T cell receptor beta chains derived from one specimen sequenced in a study of blood T cell repertoires in COVID-19 (dated by TCRdb to 2019 to 2021). Receptor amplification or capture employed the immunoSEQ multiplex PCR assay. In TCRdb, the immuneACCESS table is reduced to in-frame sequences with V and J assigned. These tables do not hold every clone; where another copy was compared, an unresolved V gene accounts for under half, and the others remain unexplained. This sample holds under 300,000 clones; about 91% were observed only once. The ten largest clones represent 2% to 2.5% of the sample. Sequencing input: PBMCs or T cells enriched from blood (not recorded which). Source of these receptors: a woman aged 40 to 55 with acute COVID-19.

The chain combines TRBV9 with TRBJ1-2, with TRBD1 matching over 7 bases. J was trimmed by 4 bases and V by 3 bases; bases with no gene match: 9. Germline CDR1 and CDR2: SGDLS and YYNGEE. This CDR3 spans 15 amino acids. In nucleotides, the CDR3 is TGTGCCAGCAGCGCGGGCGTTAGGGACAGCTATGGCTACACCTTC. Encoded protein: CASSAGVRDSYGYTF.

The chain couples TRBV6-5 to TRBJ1-1; 8 nucleotides agree with TRBD1. There are 13 residues in the CDR3. Looked up from germline, CDR1 is MNHEY and CDR2 is SVGAGI. Germline trimming cut 5 bases from V and 4 bases from J; bases unmatched to any gene: 3. CDR3 protein: CASSTQGATEAFF. The CDR3 nucleotides read TGTGCCAGCAGTACCCAGGGGGCCACTGAAGCTTTCTTT.

This rearrangement joins TRBV6-5 to TRBJ1-2; 7 nucleotides line up with TRBD1. This CDR3 has 13 residues. Germline CDR1 and CDR2: MNHEY and SVGAGI. Unmatched junction bases numbered 3, after V lost 1 base and J lost 7 bases. The CDR3 protein is CASSYLQGSGYTF. CDR3 nucleotide sequence: TGTGCCAGCAGTTACTTACAGGGGAGTGGCTACACCTTC.

The J gene is TRBJ1-5, the V gene TRBV19, with D unclear. Germline lookup yields CDR1 LNHDA and CDR2 SQIVND (reference sequence). Trimming left V 4 bases short and J 3 bases short, with 13 bases between. The CDR3 totals 15 residues. Written as DNA, the CDR3 is TGTGCCAGTAGTAGCTTCGGCAGCGACAATCAGCCCCAGCATTTT. The encoded protein is CASSSFGSDNQPQHF. Supplemented by reference TRBV19 and TRBJ1-5, the full variable domain reads DGGITQSPKYLFRKEGQNVTLSCEQNLNHDAMYWYRQDPGQGLRLIYYSQIVNDFQKGDIAEGYSVSREKKESFPLTVTSAQKNPTAFYLCASSSFGSDNQPQHFGDGTRLSIL.

The chain is built from TRBV6-5 and TRBJ2-1, with 7 bases fitting TRBD2. From germline, CDR1 is MNHEY and CDR2 SVGAGI. The CDR3 extends over 14 amino acids. V gave up 10 bases and J gave up 0 bases; unmatched junction bases: 6. Here the CDR3 DNA reads TGTGCCAACCAGCGGGGCCGCTCCTACAATGAGCAGTTCTTC. It encodes CANQRGRSYNEQFF.

The chain carries TRBV19 and TRBJ1-1; 9 nucleotides align to TRBD1. CDR3 size: 14 residues. The germline V gene encodes CDR1 LNHDA and CDR2 SQIVND (reference sequence). V was clipped by 6 bases and J by 3 bases; unmatched bases: 5. The CDR3 DNA is TGTGCCAGTAGAGGACAGGGGAGGGACACTGAAGCTTTCTTT. Residues: CASRGQGRDTEAFF.

This clone was detected a few times. The chain uses TRBV29-1 and TRBJ1-1; the match to TRBD1 covers 9 bases. This CDR3 has 12 residues. V lost 6 bases and J lost 5; bases outside the gene matches: 4. Germline V CDR1 and CDR2: SQVTM, ANQGSEA. CDR3 bases: TGCAGCGTCGGGACAGGGAAAACTGAAGCTTTCTTT. Amino acids: CSVGTGKTEAFF.

The rearrangement joins TRBV14 to TRBJ1-2; D call uncertain. The CDR3 is 15 amino acids. V dropped 3 bases and J dropped 4 bases, with 15 bases sitting between them. CDR1 and CDR2 from the germline V gene are SGHDN and FVKESK. The CDR3 DNA is TGTGCCAGCAGCCAGAGGCGGGCCCCTTTCTATGGCTACACCTTC. Translating it yields CASSQRRAPFYGYTF.

The V call is TRBV7-9, the J call TRBJ2-7; a possible D gene is TRBD2 (5 bases). Germline values: CDR1 SEHNR, CDR2 FQNEAQ (reference sequence). Trimming shortened V by 4 bases and J by 0 bases, and 16 bases separated the two germline ends. The CDR3 consists of 16 residues. The CDR3 region has the DNA TGTGCCAGCAGCTCCCCGCGGGCTACATCCTCCTACGAGCAGTACTTC. This translates into CASSSPRATSSYEQYF.

The V call is TRBV6-2 or TRBV6-3, the J call TRBJ1-1; no definite D call. The V end lost 4 bases, the J end lost 2 bases, and 11 bases lay between the germline ends. The CDR3 is 14 amino acids. In germline, CDR1 is MNHEY, CDR2 SVGEGT. Here the CDR3 DNA reads TGTGCCAGCAGTTCCGACAACACTAACACTGAAGCTTTCTTT. It translates to CASSSDNTNTEAFF.

This sequence joins TRBV29-1 and TRBJ2-7, with 7 bases identical to TRBD1. The CDR3 covers 17 residues. Germline V gives CDR1 SQVTM, CDR2 ANQGSEA. J was trimmed by 2 bases and V by 3 bases; bases with no gene match: 16. CDR3 DNA sequence: TGCAGCGTTGAGTCGGGGCAGGGGGTGACCCCTGCCTACGAGCAGTACTTC. Translated, it gives CSVESGQGVTPAYEQYF.

This clone was observed a single time. CDR3 coding DNA: TGTGCCACCAGCAGAATTCGACTAGCCAATGAGCAGTTCTTC. It is translated as CATSRIRLANEQFF. The chain combines TRBV15 with TRBJ2-1, with TRBD2 identical over 7 bases. V was clipped by 2 bases and J by 6 bases; unmatched bases: 4. This CDR3 spans 14 amino acids. Germline V gene data show CDR1 as LNHNV and CDR2 as YYDKDF (reference sequence).

V gene TRBV14 combines with J gene TRBJ2-3, with TRBD2 as a possible D gene (5 bases). The CDR3 totals 14 residues. From germline, CDR1 is SGHDN and CDR2 FVKESK. Between the trimmed V and J ends, which lost 1 base and 2 bases, there was a span of 7 bases. This CDR3 is CASSQVDFTDTQYF. The CDR3 nucleotides read TGTGCCAGCAGCCAAGTGGACTTCACAGATACGCAGTATTTT.

J is TRBJ2-7 and V is TRBV27; a possible D gene is TRBD2 (6 bases). The germline gives CDR1 MNHEY, CDR2 SMNVEV (reference sequence). The CDR3 length is 16 residues. Trimming took 4 bases from V and 4 from J, leaving 20 bases between them. CDR3 bases: TGTGCCAGCAGTTCCGGGCGGACGGAGGGTGGGTACGAGCAGTACTTC. Amino acid sequence: CASSSGRTEGGYEQYF.

The chain uses TRBV30 and TRBJ1-1; tentatively, D is TRBD1 (6 bases). The germline V gene has CDR1 GTSNPN and CDR2 SVGIG (reference sequence). This CDR3 is 14 amino acids long. V was pared by 2 bases and J by 2 bases, with 12 bases between. The CDR3 DNA reads TGTGCCTGGAGTTATGGGACATCTAACACTGAAGCTTTCTTT. Translated, it gives CAWSYGTSNTEAFF.

In its sample, this clone was seen once. This sample also contains other DNA sequences that code for the same CDR3. The chain uses TRBV29-1 and TRBJ1-2, with TRBD1 matching 8 bases. Per the germline V gene, CDR1 is SQVTM and CDR2 is ANQGSEA. The CDR3 spans 12 residues. V was pared by 6 bases and J by 5 bases, with 5 bases of the junction left unmatched. Here the CDR3 DNA reads TGCAGCGTCGACAGGGGATCGTATGGCTACACCTTC. Translating gives CSVDRGSYGYTF.

This clone was seen once. The V gene is TRBV7-2, the J gene TRBJ2-5, with D tentatively TRBD1 (6 bases). The germline V and J ends were trimmed by 0 bases and 2 bases, with 10 bases remaining between them. CDR1 is SGHTA, CDR2 FQGNSA, per germline. The CDR3 consists of 15 residues. CDR3 sequence: CASSLARTAQETQYF. The CDR3, as DNA: TGTGCCAGCAGCTTAGCGCGGACAGCACAAGAGACCCAGTACTTC.

V gene TRBV18 combines with J gene TRBJ1-4, with D possibly matching TRBD1 (5 bases). CDR1 is KGHSH and CDR2 is LQKENI in the germline V gene. The V gene lost 1 base and the J gene lost 8 bases, with 11 bases spanning the gap. The CDR3 is 14 residues long. The CDR3 loop is CASSPRRVGEKLFF. As DNA, the CDR3 is TGTGCCAGCTCACCACGCAGGGTGGGGGAAAAACTGTTTTTT.

The rearrangement joins TRBV29-1 to TRBJ1-2, with D hard to call. The ends were cut back, 4 bases at V and 4 bases at J, with 16 bases in the middle. The CDR3 is 14 residues long. CDR1 and CDR2 from the germline V gene are SQVTM and ANQGSEA. In DNA, the CDR3 is TGCAGCGTTGGGTTGTGGGGAGCCTCCTATGGCTACACCTTC. This gives the protein CSVGLWGASYGYTF.

This CDR3 reads CAISELQGKHVGELFF. The DNA for the CDR3 is TGTGCCATCAGTGAGCTACAGGGGAAACATGTCGGGGAGCTGTTTTTT. V usage is TRBV10-3 and J usage is TRBJ2-2, with 7 positions matching TRBD1. CDR1 is ENHRY and CDR2 is SYGVKD in the germline V gene. Germline trimming cut 2 bases from V and 7 bases from J; bases unmatched to any gene: 10. This CDR3 is 16 amino acids long.

The chain recombines TRBV5-5 with TRBJ1-3, with 8 positions matching TRBD1. Losses at the gene ends were 0 bases for V and 3 bases for J; bases not matched to a gene: 2. Germline CDR1 is SGHKS and CDR2 is YYEKEE (reference sequence). This CDR3 is 15 amino acids long. DNA for the CDR3: TGTGCCAGCAGCTTGGCCGGGACAGGTGGAAACACCATATATTTT. Amino acid sequence: CASSLAGTGGNTIYF.

The chain employs TRBV7-9 and TRBJ1-5; 11 nucleotides agree with TRBD1. The CDR3 spans 16 residues. The V gene end was trimmed by 5 bases and the J gene end by 4 bases; junction bases not matched to a gene: 7. The germline V gene has CDR1 SEHNR and CDR2 FQNEAQ (reference sequence). CDR3 residues: CASSRVGTGGNQPQHF. CDR3 nucleotides: TGTGCCAGCAGCCGAGTGGGGACAGGGGGAAATCAGCCCCAGCATTTT.

The chain employs TRBV7-9 and TRBJ2-5, with 13 bases lining up with TRBD2. In germline, CDR1 is SEHNR, CDR2 FQNEAQ (reference sequence). There are 16 residues in the CDR3. Trimming took 5 bases from V and 5 from J; bases not matched to a gene: 8. The CDR3 here is CASSPGLAGEWETQYF. The DNA for the CDR3 is TGTGCCAGCAGCCCCGGACTAGCGGGGGAGTGGGAGACCCAGTACTTC.

V gene TRBV12-2 combines with J gene TRBJ2-3; the D segment call TRBD2 is taken from the table without a DNA check. TRBV12-2 is deemed a pseudogene. This CDR3 is 18 amino acids long. The CDR3 sequence: CASRLEGLAGGPTDTQYF. The CDR3 region has the DNA TGTGCAAGTCGCTTAGAAGGACTAGCGGGAGGGCCCACAGATACGCAGTATTTT.

V is TRBV24-1 and J is TRBJ2-1; 7 bases are shared with TRBD2. Germline loops: CDR1 KGHDR, CDR2 SFDVKD. Losses at the gene ends were 6 bases for V and 6 bases for J; bases not matched to a gene: 7. The CDR3 totals 14 residues. CDR3 in DNA: TGTGCCACCAGTACCGGGGGGATTGGCAATGAGCAGTTCTTC. Translated: CATSTGGIGNEQFF.

The V call is TRBV20-1, the J call TRBJ1-3, with D unclear. V shed 3 bases and J shed 9 bases, with 12 bases lying between them. Germline-derived CDR1 and CDR2 are DFQATT and SNEGSKA (reference sequence). This CDR3 is 12 amino acids long. The CDR3 sequence: CSASASSGTIYF. In DNA, the CDR3 is TGCAGTGCTAGTGCGAGTTCGGGCACCATATATTTT.

The genes are TRBV4-2 and TRBJ2-2; 9 positions agree with TRBD2. V shed 4 bases, J shed 3 bases, and the junction held 3 bases outside the gene matches. Germline CDR1 and CDR2: LGHNA and YNFKEQ. The length of the CDR3 is 15 residues. In DNA form, the CDR3 reads TGTGCCAGCAGCCCGATAGCGGGGGACACCGGGGAGCTGTTTTTT. This gives the protein CASSPIAGDTGELFF.

This clone was seen a single time. This chain joins TRBV7-8 and TRBJ1-4, with no clear D. V was clipped by 4 bases and J by 5 bases, with 14 bases between them. Germline V gene sequence: CDR1 SGHVS, CDR2 FQNEAQ. CDR3 length equals 15 residues. The CDR3, as DNA: TGTGCCAGCAGCTCCCCCCGAGAGTACAATGAAAAACTGTTTTTT. Translating it yields CASSSPREYNEKLFF.

This chain links TRBV18 with TRBJ2-6, with a weak D call TRBD1 (6 bases). Germline assignment: CDR1 KGHSH and CDR2 LQKENI. The CDR3 spans 15 residues. With 4 bases removed from V and 2 bases from J, the gap between germline ends came to 9 bases. Here the CDR3 reads CASSLQGTGANVLTF. The CDR3 nucleotides are TGTGCCAGCTCACTACAGGGTACTGGGGCCAACGTCCTGACTTTC. Full variable domain (remainder filled in from reference TRBV18 and TRBJ2-6): NAGVMQNPRHLVRRRGQEARLRCSPMKGHSHVYWYRQLPEEGLKFMVYLQKENIIDESGMPKERFSAEFPKEGPSILRIQQVVRGDSAAYFCASSLQGTGANVLTFGAGSRLTVL.

The chain recombines TRBV6-1 with TRBJ2-3; TRBD2 aligns across 12 bases. The germline V gene has CDR1 MNHNS and CDR2 SASEGT. The trim removed 4 bases at V and 3 bases at J, leaving 14 bases unmatched. This CDR3 has 19 amino acids. Written as DNA, the CDR3 is TGTGCCAGCAGTGCACACCTAGCGGGAGGGCCTAAAGGTACAGATACGCAGTATTTT. It is translated as CASSAHLAGGPKGTDTQYF.

V and J are TRBV5-4 and TRBJ2-7; no clear D. V lost 0 bases to trimming and J lost 0 bases, with 4 bases between them. Germline CDR1 SGHNT, CDR2 YYREEE (reference sequence). CDR3 size: 13 residues. In DNA form, the CDR3 reads TGTGCCAGCAGCTTGGCTCCCTCCTACGAGCAGTACTTC. Protein sequence: CASSLAPSYEQYF.

The V call is TRBV19, the J call TRBJ2-1, with D hard to call. The germline V gene has CDR1 LNHDA and CDR2 SQIVND (reference sequence). The CDR3 runs to 13 residues. The V gene lost 5 bases and the J gene lost 9 bases, with 14 bases spanning the gap. The CDR3 reads CASSQQISGEQFF. CDR3 nucleotide sequence: TGTGCCAGTAGTCAACAGATTTCAGGTGAGCAGTTCTTC. Using reference TRBV19 and TRBJ2-1 for the parts outside the CDR3, the full variable domain is DGGITQSPKYLFRKEGQNVTLSCEQNLNHDAMYWYRQDPGQGLRLIYYSQIVNDFQKGDIAEGYSVSREKKESFPLTVTSAQKNPTAFYLCASSQQISGEQFFGPGTRLTVL.